Sequencing of this TCR beta chain was carried out in a study of T cells in Graves' hyperthyroidism and ophthalmopathy (dated by TCRdb to between 2018 and 2020). Turning to the overall study: Peripheral blood was sampled at the time of initial diagnosis, prior to any treatment. According to the paper, TCR Vbeta CDR3 sequencing was carried out on about 140 peripheral blood samples, which came from fewer than 50 ophthalmopathy, roughly 75 hyperthyroidism and roughly 17 progressor patients. After blood sampling, hyperthyroidism patients were treated with methimazole at a starting dose of 30 mg daily, and ophthalmopathy patients were treated with high-dose intravenous methylprednisolone. TCR V-J signatures able to tell the groups apart were searched for in a discovery cohort of approximately 95 patients, of whom over 40 had Graves' ophthalmopathy and around 58 had stable Graves' hyperthyroidism. The 100 or so discovery patients were divided at random into training and test sets in a 7:3 ratio. An independent validation cohort of under 20 hyperthyroidism patients and 17 patients who later progressed to ophthalmopathy tested prospective prediction of ophthalmopathy. In more than 5 Graves' hyperthyroidism patients, the study also compared T-cell repertoires from thyroid tissue with T-cell repertoires from blood. Overall study outcomes, separate from this receptor: A 13 V-J signature model separated ophthalmopathy from stable hyperthyroidism, with roughly 88% sensitivity and 81.08% specificity in cross-validation and 80%/75% in testing. Sample size was not statistically predetermined, and blinding of investigators to group allocation was not performed. Most expanded thyroid clonotypes (frequency above 0.001) were also detected in blood, suggesting blood repertoires may reflect thyroid immune responses. In validation, the model predicted progression to ophthalmopathy a median of around 6.5 months before onset, with about 67% sensitivity and around 76% specificity.

TCR beta CDR3 regions were amplified from RNA transcripts. A first-round RT-PCR of the TCR CDR3 used the HTBI primer set with the Qiagen OneStep RT-PCR kit. A second multiplex PCR round built the libraries, followed by size selection and purification. Paired-end sequencing of the libraries was performed with 100 bp reads on an Illumina HiSeq2000. The original pipeline was this. SOAPnuke was used to process the raw data, throwing out any read that contained adapters or uncalled bases, had a mean Phred below 15, or lacked an exact constant-primer or identifier match. High-quality paired reads were merged using COPE v1.2.5, and each unique nucleotide sequence was defined as a clonotype. Clonotypes were aligned to IMGT TRBV, TRBD and TRBJ reference segments using MiTCR v1.1. The analysis included only V-J combinations with a frequency above 0.0001, which together covered about 99% of the repertoires. A TCS score was defined as the ratio of F50 (clonal expansion) to E x V (chaos), with BLOSUM62-based TCRdist applied between CDR3 peptides within each V-J. Welch's t-statistics and random forest reduced fewer than 550 V-J features to 13, which were used in a naive Bayes classifier (R e1071). The public sequencing data were trimmed at Q25 with fastp and processed into clonotypes with MiXCR by TCRdb, which kept only in-frame beta chains. Under each unique CDR3 protein, matching rows form one entry showing the most common genes and DNA. The V and J calls were determined by TCRdb, not by the authors. Across this sample there are 530,000 or so distinct CDR3 sequences, with roughly 25% seen only once. The top ten clonotypes cover 10% to 12% of the sample.

From the germline V gene, CDR1 is SGHVS and CDR2 is FQNEAQ. The CDR3 runs 15 residues from the cysteine to the phenylalanine. Solely the CDR3 DNA is kept, with 45 bases framed from the first base. V is pared back by 4 bases and J by 0 bases, with 12 bases lying between the germline termini. In its sample, this clonotype was seen many times. Its antigen is still unknown. No base qualities exist here, and no much larger clone lies one base off it. Ophthalmopathy patients had moderately to severely active disease, with a Clinical Activity Score of 3 or more, a NOSPECS grade of 4 or more, and a disease duration of less than 3 months. Any patient with an uncontrolled infection, another autoimmune disease, pregnancy or lactation was excluded. Diagnoses relied on clinical symptoms, serum thyroxine and TRAb, thyroid ultrasound and orbital computed tomography. PBMCs were isolated from more than 9 ml of fresh peripheral blood by Ficoll-Paque density gradient centrifugation. Total RNA was extracted with Trizol reagent, and quality was checked on an Agilent 2100 Bioanalyzer.

The chain was built from TRBV7-8 and TRBJ2-5, with the D gene not clear enough to name. The material sequenced was blood. This TCR was recovered from a woman in her 30s with Graves' ophthalmopathy. CDR3 sequence: CASSSRPQYQETQYF. The nucleotides read TGTGCCAGCAGCTCGAGACCCCAGTACCAAGAGACCCAGTACTTC. When the CDR3 is completed using the reference TRBV7-8 and TRBJ2-5 genes on either side, the full variable domain is GAGVSQSPRYKVAKRGQDVALRCDPISGHVSLFWYQQALGQGPEFLTYFQNEAQLDKSGLPSDRFFAERPEGSVSTLKIQRTQQEDSAVYLCASSSRPQYQETQYFGPGTRLLVL.